These T cell receptor beta chains were read from a single sample in a study of CD8+CD57+ T cells in acquired aplastic anemia. MiXCR, run by TCRdb on the reads, gives a single entry per CDR3 protein. The repertoire consists of about 400,000 distinct CDR3 sequences, with 55% to 75% occurring once and the leading ten covering 3% to 4.5%. The material sequenced was sorted CD4+, CD8+, or CD8+CD57+ T cells (not recorded which) from PBMCs. These receptors all stem from a human donor in good health, serving as a control. Each CDR3 is given with its conserved first and last residue.

>TRBV9
CASSGGGTSNTKYF
>TRBV9
CASSVVQGGYGYTF
>TRBV15
CATSREGDVYEQYF
>TRBV7-2
CASSARTGQETQYF
>TRBV5-5
CASSLVSATDTQYF
>TRBV11-1
CASSLGRQTYNEQFF
>TRBV7-2
CASSLEGNTEAFFF
>TRBV29-1
CSVDTPGGTLYNEQFF
>TRBV20-1
CSAGDRGRDTQYF
>TRBV15
CATDGGLGAEAFF
>TRBV7-6
CASTSRAGVPDTQYF
>TRBV6-1
CASRFLAGGADTQYF
>TRBV6-5
CAADLRTTGVAYNEQFF
>TRBV5-5
CVSSRGRGYTF
>TRBV19
CASSIGHPSEGYTF
>TRBV25-1
CASRPTGPRGNTIYF
>TRBV7-3
CASCSPAGSWSEQFF
>TRBV2
CASSAHGELNYEQYF
>TRBV9
CASSQRGQENQHF
>TRBV2
CASSVRQGNPGRNQPQHF
>TRBV19
CASSTRQGPLTQPQHF
>TRBV7-3
CASSPRGGSPNYGYTF
>TRBV19
CASSIEVRASGSTDTQYF
>TRBV12-3/TRBV12-4
CASSSLRDRGRRSETQYF
>TRBV10-3
CARTVSTGELFF
>TRBV20-1
CSARGSNQPQYF
>TRBV29-1
CSVVSNSGANVLTF
>TRBV7-8
CATSCDGTYQPQHQHF
>TRBV9
CASSVIPQSDEQFF
>TRBV29-1
CASRVALSYNEQFF
>TRBV9
CASSEGQGISYERYTF
>TRBV11-3
CASSLVSGRGNEQFF
>TRBV7-8
CASTQGGGERTIEF
>TRBV7-2
CASSLADRMYGYTF
>TRBV5-1
CASSLVAGGNYEQYF
>TRBV14
CASSQDCTAYTF
>TRBV7-7
CANIKAGLPYNEQFF
>TRBV5-1
CASLQTGGEQYF
>TRBV7-9
CASSSSGRVGGSPLHF
>TRBV12-3/TRBV12-4
CASVQKGGGPYNEQFF
>TRBV5-6
CASSTQRDTQYF
>TRBV7-2
CASSTSGLRDNQQF
>TRBV11-2
CASSFDEATYEQYF
>TRBV20-1
CSARPGRQGARSEQFF
>TRBV2
CASSVGGTAYWRTYGYTF
>TRBV11-2
CASEPLDGSVDPQHF
>TRBV7-2
CASIDAWGSYQYFF
>TRBV7-3
CASSVEGYECRDQF
>TRBV19
CASSTTGGLEDTQYF
>TRBV2
CASMRQAYNEQFF
>TRBV5-1
CASSLVNRGNTEAFF
>TRBV5-6
CASSLKGGQGRTQYF
>TRBV7-3
CASSQGQGGTEAFF
>TRBV19
CASTRGWRGDNEQFF
>TRBV7-2
CASSSPGGGRGNEQFF
>TRBV3-1
CASSRRQGFSGNTIYF
>TRBV10-2
CASRLSGDAYEQYF
>TRBV7-9
CASSHKGSYEQYF
>TRBV20-1
CSASPPGLSNQPQHF